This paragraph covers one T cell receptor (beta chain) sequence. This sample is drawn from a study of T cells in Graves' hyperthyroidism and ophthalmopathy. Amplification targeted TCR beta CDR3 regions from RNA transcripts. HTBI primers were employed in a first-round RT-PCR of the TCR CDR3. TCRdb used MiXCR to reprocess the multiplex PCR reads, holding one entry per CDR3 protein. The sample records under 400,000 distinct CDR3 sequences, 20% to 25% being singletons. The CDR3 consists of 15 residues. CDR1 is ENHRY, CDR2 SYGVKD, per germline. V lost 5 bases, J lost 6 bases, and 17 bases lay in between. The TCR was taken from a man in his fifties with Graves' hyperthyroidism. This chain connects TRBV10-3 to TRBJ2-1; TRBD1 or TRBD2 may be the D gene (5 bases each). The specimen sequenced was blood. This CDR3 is CAISPQAGGSNEQFF. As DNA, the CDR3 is TGTGCCATCAGTCCACAGGCGGGTGGGTCCAATGAGCAGTTCTTC.